The subject of this entry is one T cell receptor (beta chain). What it binds is not known. This entry comes from a study of T cells in Graves' hyperthyroidism and ophthalmopathy. Study conclusions and caveats: Ophthalmopathy and stable hyperthyroidism were separated by a 13 V-J model.

Trimming pared 3 bases from V and 3 bases from J, leaving 15 bases between. The length of the CDR3 is 15 residues. The TCR beta CDR3 regions underwent amplification using RNA transcripts as the source. HTBI primers were the set used in a first-round RT-PCR of the TCR CDR3. TCRdb fed the multiplex PCR reads into MiXCR, producing one record per CDR3 protein. The data show 300,000 to 450,000 distinct CDR3 sequences, 15% seen once. The sample consisted of blood. The chain employs TRBV12-3 or TRBV12-4 and TRBJ2-7, with a possible D match to TRBD2 (6 bases). The receptor was derived from a woman aged 25 to 39 with Graves' hyperthyroidism. The CDR3 sequence is CASSLMSGGDYEQYF. The CDR3 DNA reads as TGTGCCAGCAGTTTGATGAGCGGAGGGGACTACGAGCAGTACTTC.